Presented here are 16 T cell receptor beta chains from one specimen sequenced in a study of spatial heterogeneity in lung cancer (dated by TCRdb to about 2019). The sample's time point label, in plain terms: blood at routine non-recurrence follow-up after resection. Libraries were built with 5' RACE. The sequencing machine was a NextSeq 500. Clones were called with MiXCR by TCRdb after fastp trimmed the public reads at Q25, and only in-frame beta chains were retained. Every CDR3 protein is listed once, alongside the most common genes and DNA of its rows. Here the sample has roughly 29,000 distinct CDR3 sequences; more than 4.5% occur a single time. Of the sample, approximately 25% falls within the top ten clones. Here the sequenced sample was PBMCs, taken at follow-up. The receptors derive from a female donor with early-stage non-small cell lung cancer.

CDR3 amino acids: CASSSGVIGNIQYF. The DNA of the CDR3 is TGTGCCAGCAGTTCCGGGGTCATCGGAAACATTCAGTACTTC. The V gene is TRBV6-5, the J gene TRBJ2-4; a weak D match, TRBD2 (5 bases). Germline CDR1 reads MNHEY; CDR2 reads SVGAGI. The CDR3 runs 14 residues. The V end lost 4 bases, the J end lost 6 bases, and 13 bases lay between the germline ends.

The CDR3 region is CASSDRGRSSDTQYF. In nucleotides, the CDR3 is TGTGCCAGCAGCGACAGGGGCCGGAGTTCAGATACGCAGTATTTT. The chain has TRBV6-1 and TRBJ2-3, with 8 bases aligning to TRBD1. CDR1 MNHNS and CDR2 SASEGT come from the germline V gene. This CDR3 region has 15 residues. Trimming at V came to 6 bases and at J to 4 bases, leaving 9 bases not matched to a gene.

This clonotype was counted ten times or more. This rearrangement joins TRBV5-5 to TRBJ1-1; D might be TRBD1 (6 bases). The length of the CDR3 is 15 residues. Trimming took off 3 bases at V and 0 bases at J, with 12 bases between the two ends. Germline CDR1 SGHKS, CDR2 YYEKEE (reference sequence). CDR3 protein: CASSSLQGMNTEAFF. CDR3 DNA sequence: TGTGCCAGCAGCTCCTTACAGGGCATGAACACTGAAGCTTTCTTT.

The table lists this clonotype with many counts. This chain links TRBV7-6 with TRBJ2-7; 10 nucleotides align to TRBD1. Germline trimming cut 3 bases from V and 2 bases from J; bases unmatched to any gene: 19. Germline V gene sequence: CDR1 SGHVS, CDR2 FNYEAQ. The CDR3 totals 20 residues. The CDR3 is CASSLVAGQGQRTRAYEQYF. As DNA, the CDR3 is TGTGCCAGCAGCTTGGTGGCGGGACAGGGGCAAAGGACCCGTGCCTACGAGCAGTACTTC.

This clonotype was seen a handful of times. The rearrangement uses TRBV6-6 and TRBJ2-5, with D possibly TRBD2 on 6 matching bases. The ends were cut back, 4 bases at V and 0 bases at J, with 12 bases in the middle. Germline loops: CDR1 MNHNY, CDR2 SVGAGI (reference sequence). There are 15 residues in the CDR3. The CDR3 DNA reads TGTGCCAGCAGTTTAGCTAGCGAGTACCAAGAGACCCAGTACTTC. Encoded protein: CASSLASEYQETQYF.

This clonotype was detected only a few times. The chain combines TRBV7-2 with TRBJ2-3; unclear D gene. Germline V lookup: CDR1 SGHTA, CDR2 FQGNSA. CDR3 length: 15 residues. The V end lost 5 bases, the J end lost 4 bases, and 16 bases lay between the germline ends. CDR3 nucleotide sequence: TGTGCCAGCAGCGCAACCCGATCGACGGCAGATACGCAGTATTTT. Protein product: CASSATRSTADTQYF.

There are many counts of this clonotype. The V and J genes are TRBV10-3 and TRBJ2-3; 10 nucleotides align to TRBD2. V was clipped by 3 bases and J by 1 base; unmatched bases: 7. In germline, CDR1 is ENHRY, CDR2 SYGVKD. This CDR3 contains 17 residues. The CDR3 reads CAISENLGTSGTDTQYF. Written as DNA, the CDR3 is TGTGCCATCAGTGAAAATTTAGGGACTAGCGGCACAGATACGCAGTATTTT.

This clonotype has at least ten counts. In nucleotides, the CDR3 is TGTGCCAGCAGCCGTACGGGAGCATCCGAGACCCAGTACTTC. Protein: CASSRTGASETQYF. The gene calls are TRBV2 and TRBJ2-5, with TRBD2 as a possible D gene (6 bases). Deletions cut 6 bases from V and 5 bases from J, with 16 bases between. Germline V gene lookup returns CDR1 SNHLY and CDR2 FYNNEI. The CDR3 is made up of 14 amino acids.

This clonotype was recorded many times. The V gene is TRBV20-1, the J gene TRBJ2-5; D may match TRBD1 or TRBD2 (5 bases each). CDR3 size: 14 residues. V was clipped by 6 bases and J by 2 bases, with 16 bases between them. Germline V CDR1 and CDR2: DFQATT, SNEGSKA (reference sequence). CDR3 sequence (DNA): TGCAGTGCGGTTCACCGGGGCCATCAAGAGACCCAGTACTTC. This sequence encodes CSAVHRGHQETQYF.

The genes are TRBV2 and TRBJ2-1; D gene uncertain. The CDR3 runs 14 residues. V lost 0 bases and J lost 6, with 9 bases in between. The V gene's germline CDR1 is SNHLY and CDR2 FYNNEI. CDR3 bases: TGTGCCAGCAGTGAAGCTGTCGCTAGCAATGAGCAGTTCTTC. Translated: CASSEAVASNEQFF.

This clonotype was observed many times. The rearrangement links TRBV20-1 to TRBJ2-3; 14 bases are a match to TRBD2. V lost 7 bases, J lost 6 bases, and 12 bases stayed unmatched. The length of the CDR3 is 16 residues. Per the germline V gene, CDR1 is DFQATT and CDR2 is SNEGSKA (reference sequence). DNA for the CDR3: TGCAGTGGGGAAACCGGGACTAGCGGGAGAGGGGATACGCAGTATTTT. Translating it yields CSGETGTSGRGDTQYF.

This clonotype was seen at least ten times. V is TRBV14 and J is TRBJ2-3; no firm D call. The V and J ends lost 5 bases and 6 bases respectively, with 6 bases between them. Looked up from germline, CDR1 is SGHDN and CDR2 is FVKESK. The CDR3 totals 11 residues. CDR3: CASSRKDTQYF. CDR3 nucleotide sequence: TGTGCCAGCAGCAGGAAGGATACGCAGTATTTT.

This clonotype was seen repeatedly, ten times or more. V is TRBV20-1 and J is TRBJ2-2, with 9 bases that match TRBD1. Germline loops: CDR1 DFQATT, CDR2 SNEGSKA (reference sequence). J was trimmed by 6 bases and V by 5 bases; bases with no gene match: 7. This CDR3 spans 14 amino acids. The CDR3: CSAERRDRAGELFF. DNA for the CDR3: TGCAGTGCTGAACGCCGGGACAGGGCCGGGGAGCTGTTTTTT.

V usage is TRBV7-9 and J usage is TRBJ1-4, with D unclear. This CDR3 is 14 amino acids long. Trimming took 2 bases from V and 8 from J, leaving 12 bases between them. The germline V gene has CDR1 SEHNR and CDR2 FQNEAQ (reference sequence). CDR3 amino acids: CASSLSDPTEKLFF. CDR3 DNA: TGTGCCAGCAGCTTATCAGACCCGACCGAAAAACTGTTTTTT.

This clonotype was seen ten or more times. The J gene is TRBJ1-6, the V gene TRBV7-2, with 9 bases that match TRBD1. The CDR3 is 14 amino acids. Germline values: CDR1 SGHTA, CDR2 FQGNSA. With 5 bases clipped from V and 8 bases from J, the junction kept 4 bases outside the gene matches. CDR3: CASSRTGADSPLHF. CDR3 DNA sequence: TGTGCCAGCAGCCGGACAGGGGCGGATTCACCCCTCCACTTT.

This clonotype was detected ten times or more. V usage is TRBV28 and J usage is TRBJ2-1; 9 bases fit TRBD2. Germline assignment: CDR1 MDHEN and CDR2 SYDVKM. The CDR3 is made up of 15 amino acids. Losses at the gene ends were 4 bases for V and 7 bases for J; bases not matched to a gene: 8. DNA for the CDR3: TGTGCCAGCAGTTCCGGCGGGAGGGCCTCAAATGAGCAGTTCTTC. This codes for CASSSGGRASNEQFF.